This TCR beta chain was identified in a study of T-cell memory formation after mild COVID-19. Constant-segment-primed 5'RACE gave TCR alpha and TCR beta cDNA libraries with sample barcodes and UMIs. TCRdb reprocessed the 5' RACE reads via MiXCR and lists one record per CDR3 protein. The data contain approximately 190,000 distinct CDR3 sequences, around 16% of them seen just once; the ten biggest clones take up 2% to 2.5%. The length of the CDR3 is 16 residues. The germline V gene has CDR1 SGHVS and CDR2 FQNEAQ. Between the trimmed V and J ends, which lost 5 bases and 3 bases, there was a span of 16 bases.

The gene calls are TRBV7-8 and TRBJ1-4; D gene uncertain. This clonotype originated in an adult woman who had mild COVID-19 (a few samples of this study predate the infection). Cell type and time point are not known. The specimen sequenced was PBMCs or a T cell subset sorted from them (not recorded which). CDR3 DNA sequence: TGTGCCAGCAGCCGCATCTCCCGGGAGGCTAATGAAAAACTGTTTTTT. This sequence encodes CASSRISREANEKLFF.